Each of the 6 T cell receptor beta chains below was sequenced from the same sample in a study of cytomegalovirus exposure and HLA in healthy donors. Primers included in the PCR were 60 Vbeta and 13 Jbeta primers. Profiled with immunoSEQ multiplex PCR; TCRdb holds only in-frame clones, not every one. This sample has approximately 59,000 clones; approximately 80% occur once, and the top ten carry 2.5% to 3.5%. Sequencing used PBMCs. Source of these receptors: a girl aged 10 to 17 in good health and CMV-seropositive.

This chain connects TRBV18 to TRBJ2-7; 8 bases agree with TRBD2. V dropped 1 base and J dropped 6; count of bases not matched to a gene: 2. The germline gives CDR1 KGHSH, CDR2 LQKENI. This CDR3 is built from 13 residues. This CDR3 reads CASSPQRESEQYF. The CDR3 region has the DNA TGTGCCAGCTCACCACAGCGGGAGAGCGAGCAGTACTTC. Supplemented by reference TRBV18 and TRBJ2-7, the full variable domain reads NAGVMQNPRHLVRRRGQEARLRCSPMKGHSHVYWYRQLPEEGLKFMVYLQKENIIDESGMPKERFSAEFPKEGPSILRIQQVVRGDSAAYFCASSPQRESEQYFGPGTRLTVT.

The rearrangement joins TRBV9 to TRBJ2-7; 7 positions agree with TRBD2. The trim removed 0 bases at V and 6 bases at J, leaving 0 bases unmatched. CDR1 is SGDLS, CDR2 YYNGEE, per germline. This CDR3 region has 12 residues. CDR3 nucleotide sequence: TGTGCCAGCAGCGTAGGGGGGGGCGAGCAGTACTTC. This translates into CASSVGGGEQYF. The complete variable domain, with remaining parts taken from reference TRBV9 and TRBJ2-7, reads DSGVTQTPKHLITATGQRVTLRCSPRSGDLSVYWYQQSLDQGLQFLIQYYNGEERAKGNILERFSAQQFPDLHSELNLSSLELGDSALYFCASSVGGGEQYFGPGTRLTVT.

The V and J genes are TRBV5-6 and TRBJ2-5; 7 bases line up with TRBD2. CDR1 and CDR2 from the germline V gene are SGHDT and YYEEEE. This CDR3 region has 13 residues. The V segment lost 7 bases and the J segment 5 bases; nucleotides outside the gene matches: 8. CDR3: CASGRVGEETQYF. CDR3 bases: TGTGCCAGCGGGAGGGTGGGCGAGGAGACCCAGTACTTC.

The chain couples TRBV2 to TRBJ2-5; D possibly corresponds to TRBD2 (6 bases). The V end was cut by 6 bases, the J end by 1 base, with 9 bases between. This CDR3 comprises 13 residues. CDR1 SNHLY and CDR2 FYNNEI come from the germline V gene. The CDR3: CASREGSQETQYF. DNA for the CDR3: TGTGCCAGCAGGGAGGGCAGCCAAGAGACCCAGTACTTC.

The V call is TRBV30, the J call TRBJ1-2; no firm D call. The V gene's germline CDR1 is GTSNPN and CDR2 SVGIG (reference sequence). This CDR3 spans 13 amino acids. Trimming shortened V by 4 bases and J by 8 bases, and 17 bases separated the two germline ends. CDR3 region: CAWTGRGGSGYTF. The CDR3, as DNA: TGTGCCTGGACTGGACGGGGAGGTTCCGGCTACACCTTC.

V gene TRBV14 combines with J gene TRBJ1-2, with D unresolved. This CDR3 has 14 residues. Trimming took 0 bases from V and 8 from J, leaving 13 bases between them. The germline gives CDR1 SGHDN, CDR2 FVKESK. Here the CDR3 reads CASSQDMGSNGYTF. The CDR3, as DNA: TGTGCCAGCAGCCAAGACATGGGTAGCAACGGCTACACCTTC.